This record covers a single T cell receptor (beta chain). The same CDR3 can be traced to other DNA sequences in this sample. Measured with immunoSEQ multiplex PCR; TCRdb has only the in-frame clones, and not every one. Of about 230,000 clones in the sample, more than 80% are singletons; the top ten hold about 1.7%. This specimen comes from a study of blood T cell repertoires in COVID-19. Background on the study: From the United States, Italy and Spain came samples of acute and convalescent COVID-19. The cDNA or gDNA used as material had been derived from T cells, B-cell-depleted T cells, or PBMCs.

Germline assignment: CDR1 KGHSH and CDR2 LQKENI. V dropped 6 bases and J dropped 0 bases, with 6 bases sitting between them. The CDR3 extends over 13 amino acids. The gene calls are TRBV18 and TRBJ1-5; D not certain. The sample consisted of PBMCs or T cells enriched from blood (not recorded which). The receptor's source is a man aged 55 to 70 who had recovered from COVID-19. The CDR3 region is CASSPYSNQPQHF. DNA for the CDR3: TGTGCCAGCTCCCCTTATAGCAATCAGCCCCAGCATTTT.